The 13 T cell receptor beta chains presented below share a single source sample, sequenced in a study of spatial heterogeneity in lung cancer. TCRdb re-analysed the 5' RACE reads in MiXCR, keeping a single row per CDR3 protein. The table has about 78,000 distinct CDR3 sequences, 8% seen once. Time point in this sample: sample taken at primary tumor resection. Sample: PBMCs, taken at surgery. The receptors stem from a male donor with early-stage non-small cell lung cancer.

The chain is built from TRBV30 and TRBJ1-1; possibly TRBD1 for D (6 bases). This CDR3 contains 14 residues. Trimming left V 1 base short and J 5 bases short, with 14 bases between. Germline CDR1 reads GTSNPN; CDR2 reads SVGIG (reference sequence). This chain's CDR3 is CAWSGTGLWTEAFF. DNA for the CDR3: TGTGCCTGGAGTGGCACAGGGCTCTGGACTGAAGCTTTCTTT.

In its sample, this clonotype was seen many times. This chain's CDR3 is CASSYGDPGAGQPQHF. As DNA, the CDR3 is TGTGCCAGCAGTTACGGGGACCCGGGTGCGGGGCAGCCCCAGCATTTT. J is TRBJ1-5 and V is TRBV6-5, with D perhaps TRBD1 (5 bases). The CDR3 spans 16 residues. Germline lookup yields CDR1 MNHEY and CDR2 SVGAGI. Trimming stripped 2 bases from V and 7 bases from J, with 18 bases between.

This rearrangement joins TRBV19 to TRBJ2-3; 10 nucleotides match TRBD2. V lost 3 bases and J lost 2; bases outside the gene matches: 8. This CDR3 has 17 amino acids. Germline V gene data show CDR1 as LNHDA and CDR2 as SQIVND (reference sequence). CDR3 nucleotides: TGTGCCAGTAGTATGCCTGGGACTAGCGCGAACACAGATACGCAGTATTTT. It encodes CASSMPGTSANTDTQYF.

Many counts were recorded for this clonotype. The junction departs from the called germline gene at one end, perhaps through a read error. The chain has TRBV29-1 and TRBJ1-1; D uncertain. The CDR3 spans 15 residues. CDR1 is SQVTM and CDR2 is ANQGSEA in the germline V gene. The CDR3 region is CSVKEPKDMNTEAFF. CDR3 nucleotides: TGCAGCGTTAAAGAGCCAAAAGACATGAACACTGAAGCTTTCTTT. The complete variable domain, with remaining parts taken from reference TRBV29-1 and TRBJ1-1, reads SAVISQKPSRDICQRGTSLTIQCQVDSQVTMMFWYRQQPGQSLTLIATANQGSEATYESGFVIDKFPISRPNLTFSTLTVSNMSPEDSSIYLCSVKEPKDMNTEAFFGQGTRLTVV.

The genes are TRBV7-8 and TRBJ1-1; perhaps TRBD1 as D (5 bases). The CDR3 contains 13 residues. The V gene's germline CDR1 is SGHVS and CDR2 FQNEAQ. Trimming pared 5 bases from V and 5 bases from J, leaving 12 bases between. CDR3: CASSPEKGTEAFF. CDR3 nucleotide sequence: TGTGCCAGCAGCCCGGAGAAGGGGACTGAAGCTTTCTTT.

This clonotype was recorded a few times. The chain recombines TRBV6-1 with TRBJ1-5; 10 nucleotides line up with TRBD1. CDR1 is MNHNS and CDR2 is SASEGT in the germline V gene. The CDR3 is 15 amino acids. The junction had 6 bases not matched to a gene; V was cut back by 5 bases and J by 5 bases. As DNA, the CDR3 is TGTGCCAGCAGTTGGACAGGGGGAGAGGATCAGCCCCAGCATTTT. Its translation: CASSWTGGEDQPQHF.

Many counts were recorded for this clonotype. The junction departs from germline at one end; a sequencing error may be responsible. The chain recombines TRBV7-9 with TRBJ1-1; D gene uncertain. This CDR3 comprises 12 residues. Germline V gene lookup returns CDR1 SEHNR and CDR2 FQNEAQ (reference sequence). CDR3 coding DNA: TGCGCCAGCAGCTTGGGAACGGGGGAAGCTTTCTTT. This gives the protein CASSLGTGEAFF.

This clonotype has a count of ten or more. This CDR3 is CASCPQNTEAFF. The CDR3 DNA reads as TGTGCCAGCTGTCCCCAGAACACTGAAGCTTTCTTT. The chain uses TRBV2 and TRBJ1-1; the D is unclear. Germline V gene sequence: CDR1 SNHLY, CDR2 FYNNEI. Between the trimmed V and J ends, which lost 8 bases and 1 base, there was a span of 8 bases. This CDR3 is built from 12 residues. The variable domain in full, completed from reference TRBV2 and TRBJ1-1, reads EPEVTQTPSHQVTQMGQEVILRCVPISNHLYFYWYRQILGQKVEFLVSFYNNEISEKSEIFDDQFSVERPDGSNFTLKIRSTKLEDSAMYFCASCPQNTEAFFGQGTRLTVV.

This clonotype turned up a few times. The V and J genes are TRBV11-2 and TRBJ1-1; no firm D call. Trimming cost V 5 bases and J 3 bases, with 13 bases left between them. CDR1 is SGHAT and CDR2 is FQNNGV in the germline V gene. The CDR3 extends over 14 amino acids. The CDR3 is CASSAPEGDTEAFF. CDR3 bases: TGTGCCAGCAGCGCGCCCGAGGGAGACACTGAAGCTTTCTTT.

This clonotype was counted at least ten times. This chain uses TRBV12-2 with TRBJ1-1; the table's D gene call, TRBD1, was not cross checked with the DNA. TRBV12-2 is a known pseudogene. CDR3 length equals 19 residues. The CDR3 bases are TGTGCAAGTCGCTTAGCGCTAAACCGAACAGGTACCAAGAACACTGAAGCTTTCTTT. Protein sequence: CASRLALNRTGTKNTEAFF.

There are many counts of this clonotype. This chain connects TRBV10-3 to TRBJ1-2; no firm D call. V was cut by 0 bases and J by 7 bases, with 6 bases left in between. Germline lookup yields CDR1 ENHRY and CDR2 SYGVKD. The CDR3 has 12 amino acids. The DNA of the CDR3 is TGTGCCATCAGTGAGTCTAAAGCTGGCTACACCTTC. Amino acids: CAISESKAGYTF.

Here the CDR3 DNA reads TGTGCCACTACCCGAGGCGAGGGCACTGAAGCTTTCTTT. This gives the protein CATTRGEGTEAFF. The chain has TRBV7-9 and TRBJ1-1; D remains unclear. Trimming cost V 10 bases and J 4 bases, with 16 bases left between them. CDR1 and CDR2 from the germline V gene are SEHNR and FQNEAQ (reference sequence). The CDR3 consists of 13 residues.

This clonotype has a handful of counts. The genes are TRBV6-5 and TRBJ1-1; the D gene is possibly TRBD1 (6 bases). Germline assignment: CDR1 MNHEY and CDR2 SVGAGI. There are 16 residues in the CDR3. The V gene lost 8 bases and the J gene lost 4 bases, with 23 bases spanning the gap. CDR3 sequence: CASLPLRPRGGTEAFF. In DNA, the CDR3 is TGTGCCAGCCTTCCCCTCCGCCCAAGGGGGGGCACTGAAGCTTTCTTT.